The 16 T cell receptor beta chains below were found in one sample sequenced in a study of control samples from healthy donors and cancer patients. Method: immunoSEQ multiplex PCR; TCRdb's copy keeps in-frame clones and lacks some. The table lists tens of thousands of clones, around 82% of them singletons. Material: blood. These receptor sequences come from a man aged 50 to 60 in good health.

The rearrangement links TRBV30 to TRBJ1-3; D not resolved. Germline CDR1 and CDR2: GTSNPN and SVGIG (reference sequence). Trimming removed 8 bases at V and 4 bases at J, with 18 bases between. The CDR3 sequence is 14 residues long. CDR3 residues: CAVYNVRKGNTIYF. The DNA for the CDR3 is TGTGCCGTCTACAACGTCCGGAAGGGAAACACCATATATTTT.

This chain joins TRBV7-3 and TRBJ2-7; a weak D match, TRBD1 (5 bases). This CDR3 region has 15 residues. Trimming removed 3 bases at V and 3 bases at J, with 15 bases between. Per germline, CDR1 SGHTA and CDR2 FQGTGA. This chain's CDR3 is CASSLRPTQGYEQYF. CDR3 bases: TGTGCCAGCAGCTTGAGGCCAACTCAGGGCTACGAGCAGTACTTC.

The V gene is TRBV5-1, the J gene TRBJ1-5; D call uncertain. The CDR3 runs to 13 residues. Per the germline V gene, CDR1 is SGHRS and CDR2 is YFSETQ. V was clipped by 4 bases and J by 1 base, with 6 bases between them. The CDR3 region is CASSISSNQPQHF. The CDR3 DNA is TGCGCCAGCAGCATATCGAGCAATCAGCCCCAGCATTTT.

V usage is TRBV7-9 and J usage is TRBJ2-1; D gene ambiguous. This CDR3 spans 11 amino acids. Trimming removed 0 bases at V and 8 bases at J, with 2 bases between. The V gene's germline CDR1 is SEHNR and CDR2 FQNEAQ (reference sequence). CDR3 loop: CASSLADEQFF. The DNA of the CDR3 is TGTGCCAGCAGCTTAGCGGATGAGCAGTTCTTC.

The CDR3 DNA sequence: TGTGCCAGCAGTTCTGCAGAGAGGGGTCTGGGGGAGCAGTACTTC. Translating gives CASSSAERGLGEQYF. V gene TRBV7-6 combines with J gene TRBJ2-7, with D tentatively TRBD1 or TRBD2 (5 bases each). This CDR3 is 15 amino acids long. V was clipped by 6 bases and J by 7 bases, with 22 bases between them. The germline V gene encodes CDR1 SGHVS and CDR2 FNYEAQ.

The chain carries TRBV10-3 and TRBJ1-2; D may be TRBD1 (5 bases). Per germline, CDR1 ENHRY and CDR2 SYGVKD. The CDR3 loop spans 13 amino acids. The ends were cut back, 0 bases at V and 7 bases at J, with 9 bases in the middle. In DNA form, the CDR3 reads TGTGCCATCAGTGAGTCGGCAGGGAGTGGCTACACCTTC. Amino acid sequence: CAISESAGSGYTF.

In regard to this clone: Other DNA sequences in the same sample also yield this CDR3. V and J are TRBV6-1 and TRBJ1-2; the D is unclear. The germline V gene encodes CDR1 MNHNS and CDR2 SASEGT. The ends were cut back, 2 bases at V and 2 bases at J, with 6 bases in the middle. CDR3 length: 13 residues. The CDR3 loop is CASSERRNYGYTF. DNA for the CDR3: TGTGCCAGCAGTGAACGCCGAAACTATGGCTACACCTTC.

J is TRBJ2-5 and V is TRBV7-9, with 8 bases identical to TRBD1. This CDR3 is 13 amino acids long. Trimming removed 6 bases from V and 5 bases from J; junction bases left unmatched: 5. CDR1 SEHNR and CDR2 FQNEAQ come from the germline V gene (reference sequence). CDR3 sequence: CASSYRGLETQYF. Written as DNA, the CDR3 is TGTGCCAGCAGTTACAGGGGGTTGGAGACCCAGTACTTC.

This clone was seen only a few times. The CDR3 DNA follows: TGTGCCAGCAGGGGTGGCACAGGGTATAACGAGCAGTACTTC. Translating gives CASRGGTGYNEQYF. The chain is built from TRBV6-5 and TRBJ2-7, with D possibly being TRBD1 (6 bases). V was cut by 6 bases and J by 5 bases, with 17 bases left in between. The CDR3 extends over 14 amino acids. Germline CDR1 is MNHEY and CDR2 is SVGAGI.

V is TRBV12-5 and J is TRBJ2-7; TRBD2 aligns across 7 bases. Trimming at V came to 2 bases and at J to 0 bases, leaving 7 bases not matched to a gene. CDR3 length equals 16 residues. Germline V gene lookup returns CDR1 LGHNT and CDR2 FRNRAP. As DNA, the CDR3 is TGTGCTAGTGGTTTGCTACTAGCGCCAAGCTCCTACGAGCAGTACTTC. Translated, it gives CASGLLLAPSSYEQYF.

V gene TRBV2 combines with J gene TRBJ1-2; perhaps TRBD1 as D (5 bases). The CDR3 consists of 12 residues. CDR1 and CDR2 (germline): SNHLY, FYNNEI. The V and J ends lost 6 bases and 5 bases respectively, with 10 bases between them. CDR3 amino acids: CASRQTAYGYTF. The CDR3 DNA reads as TGTGCCAGCAGACAGACAGCTTATGGCTACACCTTC.

The chain couples TRBV24-1 to TRBJ2-5, with D hard to call. Trimming cost V 5 bases and J 1 base, with 13 bases left between them. CDR3 length: 15 amino acids. Germline V gene lookup returns CDR1 KGHDR and CDR2 SFDVKD. The CDR3 loop reads CATSARWAGQETQYF. For the CDR3, the DNA is TGTGCCACCAGTGCTCGTTGGGCAGGCCAAGAGACCCAGTACTTC.

The chain uses TRBV5-4 and TRBJ1-1; 8 bases line up with TRBD1. V shed 2 bases and J 4 bases; nucleotides not matched to a gene: 4. The CDR3 is 14 amino acids. CDR1 and CDR2 from the germline V gene are SGHNT and YYREEE (reference sequence). CDR3 amino acids: CASSLQGDSTEAFF. CDR3 in DNA: TGTGCCAGCAGCTTACAGGGGGATAGCACTGAAGCTTTCTTT.

This chain connects TRBV2 to TRBJ1-2; D ambiguous. The CDR3 extends over 13 amino acids. V was cut by 6 bases and J by 12 bases, with 20 bases left in between. The germline V gene has CDR1 SNHLY and CDR2 FYNNEI. Written as DNA, the CDR3 is TGTGCCAGCAGCGCAGAGGAGGGAAGTTCCAACACCTTC. It translates to CASSAEEGSSNTF.

The rearrangement joins TRBV7-9 to TRBJ2-5, with D uncertain. The CDR3 runs 14 residues. CDR1 and CDR2 from the germline V gene are SEHNR and FQNEAQ (reference sequence). V lost 8 bases, J lost 2 bases, and 15 bases lay in between. As DNA, the CDR3 is TGTGCCAGCTCCGTAAAAGGAGAACAAGAGACCCAGTACTTC. Translating it yields CASSVKGEQETQYF. Supplemented by reference TRBV7-9 and TRBJ2-5, the full variable domain reads DTGVSQNPRHKITKRGQNVTFRCDPISEHNRLYWYRQTLGQGPEFLTYFQNEAQLEKSRLLSDRFSAERPKGSFSTLEIQRTEQGDSAMYLCASSVKGEQETQYFGPGTRLLVL.

This chain joins TRBV19 and TRBJ1-3; D might be TRBD1 (5 bases). The V gene lost 5 bases and the J gene lost 6 bases, with 14 bases spanning the gap. The V gene's germline CDR1 is LNHDA and CDR2 SQIVND (reference sequence). The CDR3 length is 14 residues. DNA of the CDR3: TGTGCCAGTAGTGTAGGGGACCCGGCAAACACCATATATTTT. Translation: CASSVGDPANTIYF.